This T cell receptor (beta chain) comes out of a study of response to subunit inactivated influenza vaccine. There are 15 residues in the CDR3. Germline V gene lookup returns CDR1 SGHAT and CDR2 FQNNGV. The ends lost 5 bases at V and 5 bases at J; junction bases unmatched: 8. This clonotype has a handful of counts. Its matching antigen is unknown. Each CDR3 protein is one row after TCRdb ran MiXCR on the RT-PCR reads. The table has around 530,000 distinct CDR3 sequences, 16% seen once. Study-level results: It was the authors' suggestion that each seasonal influenza vaccination recruits few new T cells.

This chain uses TRBV11-2 with TRBJ1-1; 10 positions agree with TRBD1. This sequence was found in a man between 50 and 69 years old who received an inactivated influenza vaccine. The starting material was CD4+ T cells sorted from PBMCs, obtained about 23 months after vaccination. CDR3 nucleotide sequence: TGTGCCAGCAGCCTCCGACAGGGGGCTAGAACTGAAGCTTTCTTT. Translating gives CASSLRQGARTEAFF.